Here is one T cell receptor (beta chain) with its context. The data were taken from a study of shared clonotypes between healthy human individuals. On the study more broadly: Donors were a couple of women and a few men aged 18 to 49.

There are 14 residues in the CDR3. The junction had 9 bases not matched to a gene; V was cut back by 7 bases and J by 5 bases. Germline CDR1 reads SGHAT; CDR2 reads FQDESV (reference sequence). Participating donors were healthy, HIV-negative adults free of recent acute infections or vaccinations. The unsorted samples took tens of millions of PBMCs to get genomic DNA. Produced via immunoSEQ multiplex PCR; TCRdb's table is partial and in-frame only. The sample gives about 470,000 clones, around 75% of which show up once; around 14% is in the top ten. V and J are TRBV11-1 and TRBJ2-3; 7 bases match TRBD2. The TCR originated in a woman aged 40-49 years in good health. Some clones in this sample may be carry-over from other donors' samples. Input material: PBMCs. CDR3 nucleotide sequence: TGTGCCAGCACCCGAGGGAGGGCCAAAGATACGCAGTATTTT. Translating it yields CASTRGRAKDTQYF.